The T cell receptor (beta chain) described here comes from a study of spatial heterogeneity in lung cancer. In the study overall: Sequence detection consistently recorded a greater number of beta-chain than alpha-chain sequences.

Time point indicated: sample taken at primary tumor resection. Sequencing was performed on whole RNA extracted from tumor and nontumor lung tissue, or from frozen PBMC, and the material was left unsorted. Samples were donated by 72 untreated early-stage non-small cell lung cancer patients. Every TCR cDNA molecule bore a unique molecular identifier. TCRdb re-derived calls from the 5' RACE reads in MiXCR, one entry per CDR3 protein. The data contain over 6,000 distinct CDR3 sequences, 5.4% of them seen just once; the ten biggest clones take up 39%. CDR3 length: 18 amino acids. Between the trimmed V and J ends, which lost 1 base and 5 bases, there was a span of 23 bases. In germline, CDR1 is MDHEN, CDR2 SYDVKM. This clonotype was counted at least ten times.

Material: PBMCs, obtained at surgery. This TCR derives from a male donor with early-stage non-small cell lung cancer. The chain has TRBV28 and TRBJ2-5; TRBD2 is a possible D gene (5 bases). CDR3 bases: TGTGCCAGCAGTTTATTCCGCCGCCCCCCCGCGGGCCGCGAGACCCAGTACTTC. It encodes CASSLFRRPPAGRETQYF.